The T cell receptor beta chain described here comes from a study of cytomegalovirus exposure and HLA in healthy donors. Study observations and caveats: One cluster of highly shared sequence variants probably arose as a sequencing artifact.

Primers for the PCR totalled 60 Vbeta and 13 Jbeta. Here immunoSEQ multiplex PCR was the method, and the copy in TCRdb shows in-frame clones only, minus some. The sample includes more than 95,000 clones, about 86% of them seen just once. V shed 4 bases, J shed 2 bases, and the junction held 6 bases outside the gene matches. CDR1 is SGHNT and CDR2 is YYREEE in the germline V gene (reference sequence). The CDR3 consists of 15 residues. Details on this clone: Its target is not known.

The source of this sequence is a woman aged 25 to 39 in good health and CMV-seronegative. The chain employs TRBV5-4 and TRBJ2-5, with 9 bases matching TRBD1. The sample taken for sequencing was PBMCs. CDR3 in amino acids: CASSVTGTGQETQYF. The CDR3 nucleotides are TGTGCCAGCAGCGTAACCGGGACAGGGCAAGAGACCCAGTACTTC.